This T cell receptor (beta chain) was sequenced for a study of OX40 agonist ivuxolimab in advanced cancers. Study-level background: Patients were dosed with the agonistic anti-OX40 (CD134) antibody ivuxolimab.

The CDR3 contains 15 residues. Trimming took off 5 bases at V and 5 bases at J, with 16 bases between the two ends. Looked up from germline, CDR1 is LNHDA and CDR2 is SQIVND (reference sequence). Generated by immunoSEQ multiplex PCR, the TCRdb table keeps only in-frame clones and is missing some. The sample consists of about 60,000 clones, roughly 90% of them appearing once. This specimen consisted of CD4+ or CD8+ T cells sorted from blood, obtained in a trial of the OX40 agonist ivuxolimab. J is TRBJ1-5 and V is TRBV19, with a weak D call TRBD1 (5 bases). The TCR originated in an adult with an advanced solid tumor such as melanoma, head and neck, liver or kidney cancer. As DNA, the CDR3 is TGTGCCAGTAGTTCCACAGGCGGAAAGGATCAGCCCCAGCATTTT. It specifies CASSSTGGKDQPQHF.